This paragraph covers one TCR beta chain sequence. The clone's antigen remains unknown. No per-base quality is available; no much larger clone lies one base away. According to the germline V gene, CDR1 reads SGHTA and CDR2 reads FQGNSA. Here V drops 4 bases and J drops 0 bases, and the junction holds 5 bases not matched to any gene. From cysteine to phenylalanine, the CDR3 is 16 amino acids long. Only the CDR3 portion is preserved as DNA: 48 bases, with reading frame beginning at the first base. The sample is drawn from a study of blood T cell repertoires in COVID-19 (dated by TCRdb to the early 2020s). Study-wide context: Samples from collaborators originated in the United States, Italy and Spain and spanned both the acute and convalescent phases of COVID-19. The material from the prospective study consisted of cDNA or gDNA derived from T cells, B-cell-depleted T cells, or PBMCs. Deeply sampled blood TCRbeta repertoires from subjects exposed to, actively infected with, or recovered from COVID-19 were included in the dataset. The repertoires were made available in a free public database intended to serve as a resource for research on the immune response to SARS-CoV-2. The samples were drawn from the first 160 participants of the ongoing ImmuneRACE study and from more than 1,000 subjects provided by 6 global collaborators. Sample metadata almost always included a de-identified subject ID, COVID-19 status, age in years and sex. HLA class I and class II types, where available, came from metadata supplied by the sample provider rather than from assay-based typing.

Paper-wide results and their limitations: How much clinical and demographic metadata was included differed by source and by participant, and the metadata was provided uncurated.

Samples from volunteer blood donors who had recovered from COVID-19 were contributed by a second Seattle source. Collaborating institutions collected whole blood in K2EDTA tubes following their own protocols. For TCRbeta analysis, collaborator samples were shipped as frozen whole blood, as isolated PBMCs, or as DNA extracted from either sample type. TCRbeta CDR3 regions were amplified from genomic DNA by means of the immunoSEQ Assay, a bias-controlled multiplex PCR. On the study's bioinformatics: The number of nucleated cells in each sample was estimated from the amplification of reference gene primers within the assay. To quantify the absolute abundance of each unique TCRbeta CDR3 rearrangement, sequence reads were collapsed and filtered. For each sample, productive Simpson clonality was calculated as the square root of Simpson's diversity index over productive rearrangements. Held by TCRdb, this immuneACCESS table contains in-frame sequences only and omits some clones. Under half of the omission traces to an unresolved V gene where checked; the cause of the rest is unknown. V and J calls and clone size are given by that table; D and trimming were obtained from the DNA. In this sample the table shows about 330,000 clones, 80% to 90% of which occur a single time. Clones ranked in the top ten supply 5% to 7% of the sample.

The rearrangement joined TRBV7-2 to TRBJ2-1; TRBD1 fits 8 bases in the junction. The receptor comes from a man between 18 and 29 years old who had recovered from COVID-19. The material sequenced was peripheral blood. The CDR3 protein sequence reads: CASSSIGQGSYNEQFF. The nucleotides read TGTGCCAGCAGCTCAATAGGACAGGGCTCCTACAATGAGCAGTTCTTC.